The clone carrying this T cell receptor (beta chain) was seen only a few times. The target antigen is unknown. A read error is likely, as this CDR3 ends without the conserved phenylalanine or tryptophan. Trimming at V came to 1 base and at J to 5 bases, leaving 8 bases not matched to a gene. The germline V gene has CDR1 SGHAT and CDR2 FQNNGV. This CDR3 region has 16 residues. The sample comes from a study of tumor-infiltrating lymphocytes in primary liver carcinoma. The overall study: Ages ranged from 30 to 69, with HCC or mixed HCC-cholangiocarcinoma. The neoplasms were of stage T1-T3 N0M0, with dimensions of roughly 4.2 to 11 cm across. Regardless of tissue type, samples showed similar yields of roughly 3.5 to 7.5 million productive TCRbeta reads. General study results and limits: Tumor top-250-clone fractions significantly exceeded those of blood (p = 0.039).

Priming with a constant-region primer yielded TCR beta cDNA from roughly 500 ng total RNA. Library construction for TCR beta comprised three nested multiplex PCR rounds performed with slightly modified ARM-PCR. It was with TRBV1-TRBV30 forward primers and a C-beta reverse primer that the first two PCR rounds were run, at 10 to 11 cycles each. TCRdb used MiXCR to reprocess the multiplex PCR reads, holding one entry per CDR3 protein. The table lists 330,000 or so distinct CDR3 sequences, 65% of them singletons. Blood RNA came from unsorted whole blood; germline DNA was also extracted. The clonotype originates from a middle-aged man with primary liver carcinoma and hepatitis B virus infection. Sequences were obtained from peripheral blood. The V gene is TRBV11-2, the J gene TRBJ2-7; 10 nucleotides align to TRBD1. The CDR3 nucleotides read TGTGCCAGCAGCTTAGGGACAGGGGGATTCGGTCACGAGCAGTACCTC. Protein sequence: CASSLGTGGFGHEQYL.